What follows describes a single T cell receptor beta chain. Its specific antigen is unknown. One base away there is no much larger clone; base qualities are not given. CD8 naive samples were obtained by positive selection for CCR7 among CD45RO-negative cells, yielding a CD45RA+CCR7+ population from which TemRA cells were excluded. Donors were healthy HIV-negative adults with no recently reported acute infections or vaccinations. Every donor was a Caucasian adult residing in Nashville, Tennessee, USA. After blood collection by leukapheresis, PBMCs were isolated using Ficoll-Histopaque density gradient centrifugation and then cryopreserved in the vapor phase of liquid nitrogen. Purity and quantity of every magnetically sorted T cell population were checked by analytical flow cytometry. Genomic DNA was isolated from every sorted fraction and measured by UV absorbance on a Nanodrop 2000c. This sample is drawn from a study of shared clonotypes between healthy human individuals (dated by TCRdb to the early 2020s). Regarding the research as a whole: The cohort comprised a couple of women and a few men aged 18 to 49 years. Per donor, three plates each were used for CD4 naive and CD4 memory, two for CD8 naive, and one for CD8 memory. To increase sequencing depth and limit assay-specific biases, TCR repertoire library preparation and sequencing were carried out by different laboratories using diverse techniques. To estimate repertoire size and how much clonotype sharing occurs between individuals, the study deeply sequenced the blood TCR repertoires of five healthy adults. Leukapheresis yielded between about 0.94 and 9.5 billion PBMCs per donor.

The investigation overall reported the following: Pairwise subsampling indicated that sequencing depth was expected to affect the degree of clonotype sharing among donors. Larger estimated clonotype richness was generally found for naive subsets than for memory subsets. Compared with non-shared clonotypes, the clonotypes found in all four sorted-subset donors had higher generation probabilities. The genetic and exposure-history diversity represented was limited by the small number of donors. When a handful of donors were compared, the shared fraction of clonotypes was around 4.6% for naive CD4, 3.5% to 4% for naive CD8, 2.3% for memory CD4, and 0.35% to 0.5% for memory CD8. Even with the large sequencing depth, rarefaction of the sorted-subset datasets indicated that sequencing was incomplete. Sampling was restricted to blood, and TCR repertoires in tissues likely differ from the TCR repertoires found in blood.

Using the deep immunoSEQ assay, TCR CDR3 regions were amplified from genomic DNA by multiplex PCR. Extracted genomic DNA from each cell subset was distributed evenly across all wells of several immunoSEQ 96-well plates, and each plate was treated as a replicate. For sorted subsets, around 0.2 ug of genomic DNA, equivalent to 30,000 or so T cell genomes, went into each replicate PCR. Purified libraries were quantified with a Qubit 3.0 fluorometer, sized on a Bioanalyzer 2100, and re-quantified with the KAPA Library Quantification kit. A separate single-read 150-cycle Illumina NextSeq 550 flow cell was used to sequence each immunoSEQ 96-well plate. Turning to the authors' computational methods: Because the immunoSEQ output held only junctional sequences and lacked quality scores, the filtering could not match the filtering applied to full-length reads. To assign V/J genes and CDR3, sequences were annotated against IMGT germline references using PyIR, a Python wrapper for IgBLAST v1.9. Reads with weak V/J assignments (E-value above 1e-6), missing CDR3, stop codons, out-of-frame junctions, or ambiguous translated residues were removed. V3J clonotypes were defined as sequences sharing the same inferred V gene, J gene, and CDR3 amino acid sequence. Percentage overlap between repertoires was calculated by dividing the number of shared unique clonotypes by the size of the smaller repertoire. RTK rarefaction, the Chao1 estimator, and Recon v2.1 estimates of unobserved clonotypes were used to assess repertoire richness. Generation probabilities were computed with OLGA for all TCRbeta clonotypes obtained by the gDNA method from several donors. Imported from immuneACCESS, the table was reduced by TCRdb to in-frame sequences with V and J called. These copies leave out some clones; in studies compared against another copy, an unresolved V gene accounts for under half, and the cause of the remainder is not known. The DNA was the basis for D and trimming; V, J and clone size are from that table. For this sample the table gives more than 2 million clones, of which about 94% were detected only once. The ten largest clones take up 0.9% to 1.3% of the sample.

This receptor was taken from a man aged 18 to 30 in good health. The sample was naive CD8+ T cells sorted from blood. Explained via the paper, the cell subset or site label denotes: CD45RA+CCR7+.

CDR3 sequence: CASSYIQSQGGGELFF. The sequence in DNA is TGTGCCAGCAGTTACATTCAAAGCCAGGGTGGCGGGGAGCTGTTTTTT. This chain joins TRBV6-6 to TRBJ2-2; the D gene is possibly TRBD1, with 5 bases matching. Taken from the germline V gene (reference sequence), the CDR1 and CDR2 loops are MNHNY and SVGAGI. The CDR3 holds 16 amino acids from the cysteine to the phenylalanine. Kept here is only the CDR3 DNA, which spans 48 bases and is read in frame from base 1. V was cut back by 2 bases and J by 7 bases, leaving a gap of 17 bases between them.